The 3 T cell receptor beta chains listed next were all sequenced from one sample in a study of OX40 agonist ivuxolimab in advanced cancers. Sequencing was performed with immunoSEQ multiplex PCR; in TCRdb, only in-frame clones are kept and a portion is missing. The data show 84,000 or so clones, around four fifths seen once. This specimen consisted of CD4+ or CD8+ T cells sorted from blood, obtained in a trial of the OX40 agonist ivuxolimab. These receptors were collected from an adult with an advanced solid tumor such as melanoma, head and neck, liver or kidney cancer.

The rearrangement links TRBV10-3 to TRBJ1-5; D ambiguous. Trimming left V 4 bases short and J 1 base short, with 11 bases between. The CDR3 runs 15 residues. Looked up from germline, CDR1 is ENHRY and CDR2 is SYGVKD. Here the CDR3 reads CAISGGHVSNQPQHF. DNA for the CDR3: TGTGCCATCAGTGGAGGCCATGTAAGCAATCAGCCCCAGCATTTT.

The chain has TRBV29-1 and TRBJ2-4; D possibly corresponds to TRBD2 (6 bases). The germline V and J ends were trimmed by 6 bases and 0 bases, with 12 bases remaining between them. Germline loops: CDR1 SQVTM, CDR2 ANQGSEA. The CDR3 spans 14 residues. The CDR3 loop is CSVGGLLAKNIQYF. CDR3 nucleotide sequence: TGCAGCGTCGGGGGTCTCCTAGCCAAAAACATTCAGTACTTC.

The genes are TRBV7-8 and TRBJ1-1; D may be TRBD1 (5 bases). CDR1 and CDR2 (germline): SGHVS, FQNEAQ. The CDR3 contains 16 residues. The V end lost 3 bases, the J end lost 1 base, and 15 bases lay between the germline ends. CDR3 sequence reads: CASSLPQGLGNTEAFF. Here the CDR3 DNA reads TGTGCCAGCAGCTTGCCCCAGGGACTCGGGAACACTGAAGCTTTCTTT.